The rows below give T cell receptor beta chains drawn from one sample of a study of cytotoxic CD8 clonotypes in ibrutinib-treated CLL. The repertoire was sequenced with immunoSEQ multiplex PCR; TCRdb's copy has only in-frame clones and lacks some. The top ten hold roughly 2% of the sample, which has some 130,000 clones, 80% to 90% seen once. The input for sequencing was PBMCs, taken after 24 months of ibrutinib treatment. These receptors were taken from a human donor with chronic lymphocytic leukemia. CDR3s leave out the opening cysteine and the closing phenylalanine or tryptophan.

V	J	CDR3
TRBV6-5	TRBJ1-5	ASSPDTSNQPQH
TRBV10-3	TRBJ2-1	AITKGLGYNEQF
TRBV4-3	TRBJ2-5	ASSQFAGGWETQY
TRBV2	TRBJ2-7	ASSGRQGLEQY
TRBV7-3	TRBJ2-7	ASRAGGSEYEQY
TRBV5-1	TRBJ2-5	ASSGGPGGTQY
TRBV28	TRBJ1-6	ASSLPGPGTGESPLH
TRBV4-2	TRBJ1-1	ASSLEEEPNTEAF
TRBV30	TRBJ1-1	AWSARSNTEAF
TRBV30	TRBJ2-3	AWSVSGARGTDTQY
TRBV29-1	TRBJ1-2	SVSEQVIPGYT